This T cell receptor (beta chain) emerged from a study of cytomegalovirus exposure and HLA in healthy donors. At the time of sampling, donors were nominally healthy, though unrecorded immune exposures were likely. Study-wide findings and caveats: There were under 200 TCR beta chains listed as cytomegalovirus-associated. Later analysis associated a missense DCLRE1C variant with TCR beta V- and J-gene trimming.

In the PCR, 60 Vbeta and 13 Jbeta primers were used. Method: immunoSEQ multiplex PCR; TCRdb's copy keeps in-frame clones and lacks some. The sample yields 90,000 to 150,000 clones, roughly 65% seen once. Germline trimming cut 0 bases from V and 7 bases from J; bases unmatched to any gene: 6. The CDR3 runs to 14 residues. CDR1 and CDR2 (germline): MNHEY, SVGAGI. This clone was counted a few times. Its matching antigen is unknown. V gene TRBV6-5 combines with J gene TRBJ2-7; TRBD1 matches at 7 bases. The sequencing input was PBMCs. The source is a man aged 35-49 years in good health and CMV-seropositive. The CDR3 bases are TGTGCCAGCAGTTACTCCGGGACAGCGCGAGAGCAGTACTTC. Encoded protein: CASSYSGTAREQYF.